This is a list of T cell receptor beta chains from one sample in a study of PD-1 and CTLA-4 blockade in melanoma. Profiled with immunoSEQ multiplex PCR; TCRdb holds only in-frame clones, not every one. The sample includes approximately 33,000 clones, approximately 90% of them seen just once. The sample consisted of CD8+ T cells from peripheral blood, taken from a patient given anti-PD-1 treatment. The source of these receptors is a human donor with melanoma. Both conserved end residues are part of each CDR3. Not all rows give a size; the values are once, few, many and, for expanded clones, a class.

once	TRBV18	TRBJ2-3	CASSRGNGDTQYF
-	TRBV5-8	TRBJ2-5	CASSITSGVETQYF
-	TRBV27	TRBJ1-5	CASSDSSNQPQHF
once	TRBV7-9	TRBJ2-5	CASSSRGQGMGETQYF
-	TRBV24-1	TRBJ2-2	CATSDWAREELFF
medium-sized	TRBV3-1/TRBV3-2	TRBJ1-6	CASSLTGIYNSPLHF
-	TRBV4-1	TRBJ2-7	CASSQDRSEGEQYF
-	TRBV27	TRBJ1-1	CASSFGPNTEAFF
-	TRBV4-1	TRBJ2-1	CASSQDADRGLNEQFF
-	TRBV3-1/TRBV3-2	TRBJ2-3	CASSQGDFTTDTQYF
-	TRBV5-4	TRBJ1-4	CASSLATNEKLFF
-	TRBV12-3/TRBV12-4	TRBJ2-1	CASSFPAGNEQFF
-	TRBV2	TRBJ2-5	CASSERDEGPAETQYF
-	TRBV18	TRBJ2-7	CASSPPRGEPEGSYEQYF
-	TRBV15	TRBJ2-7	CATSRDRADYEQYF
-	TRBV7-6	TRBJ2-3	CASSTTSIGTGGTDTQYF
-	TRBV7-8	TRBJ2-7	CASSLSAVISYEQYF
-	TRBV11-3	TRBJ2-2	CASSPRTGTAGELFF
-	TRBV7-9	TRBJ2-1	CASSSLAGVNNEQFF
-	TRBV4-1	TRBJ1-2	CASSQGQTNYGYTF
-	TRBV7-9	TRBJ2-7	CASSSGISYEQYF
-	TRBV29-1	TRBJ2-3	CSVTTLAGTDTQYF
-	TRBV6-5	TRBJ2-7	CASRPTASSYEQYF
-	TRBV2	TRBJ1-2	CASSEGQGKKSYGYTF
-	TRBV28	TRBJ2-3	CASMEGHEDTQYF
-	TRBV6-5	TRBJ2-2	CASSPRTLNTGELFF
-	TRBV7-9	TRBJ1-6	CASSRGQGGSPLHF
-	TRBV27	TRBJ2-7	CASSLNELALGEQYF
few	TRBV7-9	TRBJ2-7	CASSPPGGNEQYF
-	TRBV20-1	TRBJ1-1	CSVQGITEAFF
-	TRBV4-2	TRBJ2-1	CASSQPDGDEQFF
-	TRBV4-2	TRBJ2-5	CASSLSTGPSAQYF
-	TRBV6-5	TRBJ1-1	CASSYSKGTPNTEAFF
-	TRBV5-4	TRBJ2-7	CASSSGTSGEQYF
-	TRBV4-1	TRBJ2-3	CASSQEFSGRSTDTQYF
once	TRBV3-1/TRBV3-2	TRBJ2-7	CASSQEGTGRYEQYF
once	TRBV5-1	TRBJ2-2	CASSSTETGELFF
-	TRBV2	TRBJ2-7	CASGGGTANEQYF
-	TRBV27	TRBJ1-5	CASSLRGGGNQPQHF
-	TRBV28	TRBJ2-2	CASSWRTVTGELFF
-	TRBV5-1	TRBJ2-7	CASSPSYEQYF
-	TRBV7-9	TRBJ2-2	CASSFLGDTNTGELFF
-	TRBV4-1	TRBJ1-2	CASSQDRGGNYGYTF
-	TRBV5-6	TRBJ1-5	CASSLGRLVNQPQHF
-	TRBV29-1	TRBJ2-7	CSAVRTGSYEQYF
-	TRBV2	TRBJ2-1	CASSAVSNEQFF
-	TRBV6-1	TRBJ2-3	CASSEWGTSGSTDTQYF
once	TRBV28	TRBJ1-1	CASSLESKNTEAFF
-	TRBV28	TRBJ1-5	CASRHGDPDQPQHF
-	TRBV7-3	TRBJ2-6	CASSSGPLQRPNVLTF
-	TRBV19	TRBJ2-7	CASSLGTSADEQYF
-	TRBV3-1/TRBV3-2	TRBJ2-7	CASSQAGLNSYEQYF
-	TRBV18	TRBJ2-7	CASSPGTSYEQYF